This T cell receptor beta chain is from a study of PD-1 blockade in classical Hodgkin lymphoma. Study-wide results and limits: Newly diagnosed patients were said to have less baseline TCR diversity than healthy donors did.

In regard to this clone: Antigen specificity is unknown.

Trimming shortened V by 4 bases and J by 3 bases, and 19 bases separated the two germline ends. Looked up from germline, CDR1 is SGHRS and CDR2 is YFSETQ. The CDR3 consists of 16 residues. Time point of the sample: cycle 4 day 1 (C4D1), after less than seven weeks of nivolumab. Relapses following autologous stem cell transplantation were seen in all patients, with brentuximab vedotin exposure varying. It was by magnetic negative selection that CD4+ T cells were purified from thawed PBMCs. Profiled with immunoSEQ multiplex PCR; TCRdb holds only in-frame clones, not every one. The table lists about 30,000 clones, roughly 80% of them singletons.

The receptor was isolated from a human donor with classical Hodgkin lymphoma. The V call is TRBV5-1, the J call TRBJ1-1, with D perhaps matching TRBD1 (5 bases). The sample was CD4+ T cells from blood, taken before the fourth cycle of nivolumab. Here the CDR3 DNA reads TGCGCCAGCAGCGCGAGTCCGAGGGTGGGGGACACTGAAGCTTTCTTT. Protein sequence: CASSASPRVGDTEAFF.